The clone carrying this T cell receptor (beta chain) is deemed medium-sized. Its target is unknown. Every one of the patients relapsed after autologous stem cell transplantation (brentuximab vedotin exposure was variable). This sample is part of a study of PD-1 blockade in classical Hodgkin lymphoma. In the study overall: Nivolumab was given intravenously to patients at 3 mg/kg every 2 weeks. Study results and limitations: Reported findings placed baseline TCR diversity lower in newly diagnosed patients (compared with healthy donors).

This table comes from immunoSEQ multiplex PCR, and its TCRdb copy is limited to in-frame clones, with some not included. The sample includes 15,000 or so clones, around 61% of them seen just once. CDR1 is SGHRS, CDR2 YFSETQ, per germline. Between the trimmed V and J ends, which lost 4 bases and 3 bases, there was a span of 10 bases. The CDR3 is 13 residues long. The chain combines TRBV5-1 with TRBJ1-1; unclear D gene. The origin of this receptor is a human donor with classical Hodgkin lymphoma. The material was peripheral blood mononuclear cells (PBMCs), obtained at baseline. CDR3 sequence: CASSKQGDTEAFF. The CDR3, as DNA: TGCGCCAGCAGCAAACAAGGCGACACTGAAGCTTTCTTT.